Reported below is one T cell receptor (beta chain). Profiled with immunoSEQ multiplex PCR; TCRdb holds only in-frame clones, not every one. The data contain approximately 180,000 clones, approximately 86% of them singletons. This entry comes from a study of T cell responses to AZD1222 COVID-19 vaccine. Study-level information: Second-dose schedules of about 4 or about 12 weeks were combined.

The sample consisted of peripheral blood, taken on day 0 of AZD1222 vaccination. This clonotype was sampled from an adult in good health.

DNA of the CDR3: TGCGCCAGCAGCCAAGAGGGGGGCCGACCTGGCAATCAGCCCCAGCATTTT. This encodes CASSQEGGRPGNQPQHF. The V and J genes are TRBV4-3 and TRBJ1-5, with D possibly TRBD1 on 6 matching bases. Germline CDR1 LGHNA, CDR2 YSLEER. V shed 0 bases and J shed 2 bases, with 14 bases lying between them. The CDR3 has 17 amino acids.